The entry below gives a single T cell receptor (beta chain) sequence along with its context. Its matching antigen is unknown. Amplified regions were TCR beta CDR3 sequences from RNA transcripts. First-round RT-PCR targeting the TCR CDR3 was performed with the HTBI primer set. TCRdb reprocessed the multiplex PCR reads with MiXCR, giving one entry per CDR3 protein. The sample consists of approximately 530,000 distinct CDR3 sequences, roughly 17% of them appearing once. The sample belongs to a study of T cells in Graves' hyperthyroidism and ophthalmopathy. Study results and caveats: By a 13 V-J model, ophthalmopathy was set apart from stable hyperthyroidism.

Across 18 months, stable Graves' hyperthyroidism was marked by no progression to ophthalmopathy. Cells are PBMCs isolated from 9 to 10 ml of fresh blood. Trimming took off 3 bases at V and 7 bases at J, with 13 bases between the two ends. CDR3 length: 14 amino acids. The sample taken for sequencing was blood. The rearrangement uses TRBV12-3 or TRBV12-4 and TRBJ2-1; D is undetermined. This receptor was taken from a woman aged 18-29 years with Graves' hyperthyroidism. DNA of the CDR3: TGTGCCAGCAGTTTTGGGCTGAAGGGTAATGAGCAGTTCTTC. Translated: CASSFGLKGNEQFF.